The clone carrying this T cell receptor (beta chain) was observed once. Its antigen is still unknown. This table comes from immunoSEQ multiplex PCR, and its TCRdb copy is limited to in-frame clones, with some not included. The sample shows some 500,000 clones, approximately 95% of them seen only once. The record originates from a study of shared clonotypes between healthy human individuals. The V segment lost 7 bases and the J segment 1 base; nucleotides outside the gene matches: 7. Germline V gene data show CDR1 as SQVTM and CDR2 as ANQGSEA. The CDR3 totals 14 residues. Study findings and constraints: Only blood was sampled, and tissue TCR repertoires likely differ from blood ones.

Material: naive CD4+ T cells sorted from blood. Subset noted: CD45RA+ positively selected. This TCR came from a woman in her twenties or thirties in good health. V gene TRBV29-1 combines with J gene TRBJ1-5, with 7 bases aligning to TRBD1. CDR3 protein: CSARTGGSNQPQHF. For the CDR3, the DNA is TGCAGCGCCAGGACAGGTGGAAGCAATCAGCCCCAGCATTTT.